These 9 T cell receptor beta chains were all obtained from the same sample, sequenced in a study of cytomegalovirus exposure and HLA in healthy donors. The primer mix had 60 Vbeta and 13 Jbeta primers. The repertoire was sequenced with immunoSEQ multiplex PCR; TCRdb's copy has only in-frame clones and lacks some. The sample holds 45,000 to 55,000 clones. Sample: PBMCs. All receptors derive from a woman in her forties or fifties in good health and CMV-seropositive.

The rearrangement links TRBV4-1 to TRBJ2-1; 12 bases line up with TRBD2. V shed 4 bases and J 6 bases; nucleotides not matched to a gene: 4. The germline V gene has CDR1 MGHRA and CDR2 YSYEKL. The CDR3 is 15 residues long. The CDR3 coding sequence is TGCGCCAGCAGCCCTCTAGCGGGAGGGGCCAATGAGCAGTTCTTC. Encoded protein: CASSPLAGGANEQFF.

The CDR3: CARMIRDKTYEQYF. CDR3 coding DNA: TGTGCCAGGATGATCCGGGACAAAACTTACGAGCAGTACTTC. This chain connects TRBV2 to TRBJ2-7; TRBD1 might be the D (6 bases). The germline V gene encodes CDR1 SNHLY and CDR2 FYNNEI. V was clipped by 9 bases and J by 4 bases, with 19 bases between them. This CDR3 is built from 14 residues.

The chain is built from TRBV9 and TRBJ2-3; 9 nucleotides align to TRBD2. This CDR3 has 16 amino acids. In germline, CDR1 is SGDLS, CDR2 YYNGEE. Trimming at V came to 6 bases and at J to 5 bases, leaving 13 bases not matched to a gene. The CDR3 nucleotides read TGTGCCAGCACCCCGCAACTGGCGGGGGGGAGAGATACGCAGTATTTT. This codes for CASTPQLAGGRDTQYF. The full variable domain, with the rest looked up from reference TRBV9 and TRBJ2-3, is DSGVTQTPKHLITATGQRVTLRCSPRSGDLSVYWYQQSLDQGLQFLIQYYNGEERAKGNILERFSAQQFPDLHSELNLSSLELGDSALYFCASTPQLAGGRDTQYFGPGTRLTVL.

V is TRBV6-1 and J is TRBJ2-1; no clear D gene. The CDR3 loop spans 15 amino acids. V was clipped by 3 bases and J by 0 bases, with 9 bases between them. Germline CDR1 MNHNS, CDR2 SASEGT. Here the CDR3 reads CASSDSRLSYNEQFF. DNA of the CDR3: TGTGCCAGCAGTGACTCGCGCCTCTCCTACAATGAGCAGTTCTTC.

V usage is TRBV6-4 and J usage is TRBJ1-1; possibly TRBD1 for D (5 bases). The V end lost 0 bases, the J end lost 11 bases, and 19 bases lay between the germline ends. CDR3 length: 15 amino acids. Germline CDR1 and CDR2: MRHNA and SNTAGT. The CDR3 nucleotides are TGTGCCAGCAGTGACTCGGGGGGGGAGCCCCTCGGGGCTTTCTTT. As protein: CASSDSGGEPLGAFF.

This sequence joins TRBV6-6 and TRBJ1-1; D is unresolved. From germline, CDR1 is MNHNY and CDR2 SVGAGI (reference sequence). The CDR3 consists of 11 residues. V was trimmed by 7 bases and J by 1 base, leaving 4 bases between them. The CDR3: CASNQNTEAFF. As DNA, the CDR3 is TGTGCCAGCAATCAGAACACTGAAGCTTTCTTT.

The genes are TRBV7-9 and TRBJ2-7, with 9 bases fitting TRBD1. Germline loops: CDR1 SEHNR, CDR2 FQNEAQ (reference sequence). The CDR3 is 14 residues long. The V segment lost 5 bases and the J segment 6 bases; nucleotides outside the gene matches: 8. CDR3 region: CASSQPGTGSEQYF. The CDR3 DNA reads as TGTGCCAGCAGCCAGCCCGGGACAGGGAGCGAGCAGTACTTC.

In DNA form, the CDR3 reads TGTGCCAGCAGCGTAGATAGACTAGCGGGATCCAATGAGCAGTTCTTC. This translates into CASSVDRLAGSNEQFF. The chain joins TRBV9 to TRBJ2-1; 11 nucleotides align to TRBD2. Germline V lookup: CDR1 SGDLS, CDR2 YYNGEE. Trimming took 0 bases from V and 6 from J; bases not matched to a gene: 5. The length of the CDR3 is 16 residues.

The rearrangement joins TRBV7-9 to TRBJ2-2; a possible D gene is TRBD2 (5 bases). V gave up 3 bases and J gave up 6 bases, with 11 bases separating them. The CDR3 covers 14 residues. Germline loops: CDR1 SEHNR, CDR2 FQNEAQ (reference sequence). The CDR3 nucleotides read TGTGCCAGCAGCTTCGTCGGGGTCTCCGGGGAGCTGTTTTTT. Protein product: CASSFVGVSGELFF.